These T cell receptor beta chains were read from a single sample in a study of CD8 T cells in ankylosing spondylitis. TCRdb re-called the 5' RACE reads with MiXCR, one entry per CDR3 protein. The sample carries around 90,000 distinct CDR3 sequences, around 25% recorded once. The sample was blood, either unsorted or a sorted T cell fraction (not recorded which). The receptors originated from a male donor with ankylosing spondylitis or in good health (not recorded which). The CDR3 runs from the conserved cysteine through the conserved F or W. The D gene is left open where the match is weak. A clone size is listed for some rows: how often the clone was seen (once, few, many), or a class if it is expanded.

CDR3 length | J gene | V gene | clone size | D gene | CDR3 protein | CDR3 DNA
17 | TRBJ1-5 | TRBV20-1 | few | NA | CSAALPPYRERNQPQHF | TGCAGTGCCGCCCTACCACCTTACAGGGAACGCAATCAGCCCCAGCATTTT
15 | TRBJ2-5 | TRBV7-7 | NA | NA | CASSLDLVNRETQYF | TGTGCCAGCAGCTTAGACCTGGTTAATCGGGAGACCCAGTACTTC
16 | TRBJ2-1 | TRBV5-6 | NA | TRBD2 | CASSWVTSGGYNEQFF | TGTGCCAGCAGCTGGGTTACTAGCGGGGGTTACAATGAGCAGTTCTTC
15 | TRBJ2-1 | TRBV20-1 | NA | NA | CSARPADRIHNEQFF | TGCAGTGCTAGGCCAGCCGACAGAATCCACAATGAGCAGTTCTTC
15 | TRBJ2-3 | TRBV7-9 | NA | NA | CASSLDLRGTDTQYF | TGTGCCAGCAGCTTAGATCTTCGAGGGACAGATACGCAGTATTTT
17 | TRBJ2-1 | TRBV5-6 | NA | TRBD1 | CASSNGQGRASYNEQFF | TGTGCCAGCAGTAATGGACAGGGTCGAGCGTCCTACAATGAGCAGTTCTTC
14 | TRBJ2-3 | TRBV5-1 | once | NA | CASSLAQSTDTQYF | TGCGCCAGCAGCTTGGCACAGAGCACAGATACGCAGTATTTT
15 | TRBJ1-1 | TRBV12-3/TRBV12-4 | NA | NA | CASRTQSGVNTEAFF | TGTGCCAGCAGAACCCAGTCAGGGGTGAACACTGAAGCTTTCTTT
14 | TRBJ2-1 | TRBV7-3 | many | NA | CASSLTHGDNEQFF | TGTGCCAGCAGCTTGACTCACGGGGACAATGAGCAGTTCTTC
13 | TRBJ1-1 | TRBV7-9 | few | NA | CASSLDSDSEAFF | TGTGCCAGCAGCTTAGACAGCGATAGTGAAGCTTTCTTT
14 | TRBJ2-1 | TRBV7-3 | NA | NA | CASSFPGAGNEQFF | TGTGCCAGCAGCTTTCCGGGAGCAGGGAATGAGCAGTTCTTC
12 | TRBJ1-2 | TRBV29-1 | NA | NA | CSATKRPYGYTF | TGCAGCGCCACGAAAAGACCCTATGGCTACACCTTC
16 | TRBJ1-5 | TRBV7-8 | NA | TRBD1 | CASSLETGASRQPQHF | TGTGCCAGCAGCTTGGAGACAGGGGCTAGTCGTCAGCCCCAGCATTTT
13 | TRBJ1-2 | TRBV7-3 | once | TRBD1 | CASSPGTVNGYTF | TGTGCCAGCAGCCCCGGGACAGTTAATGGCTACACCTTC
11 | TRBJ1-2 | TRBV3-1 | NA | TRBD1 | CASSQGTGETF | TGTGCCAGCAGCCAAGGGACAGGGGAGACCTTC
14 | TRBJ1-4 | TRBV20-1 | NA | TRBD1 | CSASRFDRDEKLFF | TGCAGTGCTAGCCGATTCGACAGGGATGAAAAACTGTTTTTT
14 | TRBJ2-3 | TRBV7-6 | NA | TRBD2 | CASSLSGVIDTQYF | TGTGCCAGCAGCTTAAGCGGGGTCATAGATACGCAGTATTTT
15 | TRBJ2-1 | TRBV5-1 | few | TRBD2 | CASSSSGSTYNEQFF | TGCGCCAGCAGCTCTAGCGGGAGTACCTACAATGAGCAGTTCTTC
16 | TRBJ1-5 | TRBV7-3 | NA | NA | CASSQYSGRQPQPQHF | TGTGCCAGCAGCCAATATTCGGGCCGACAGCCCCAGCCCCAGCATTTT
17 | TRBJ2-1 | TRBV7-8 | NA | TRBD2 | CASSARLAGFSYNEQFF | TGTGCCAGCAGCGCGCGACTAGCGGGGTTCTCCTACAATGAGCAGTTCTTC
16 | TRBJ2-3 | TRBV20-1 | NA | TRBD2 | CSARRLAGGDTDTQYF | TGCAGTGCTAGGAGACTAGCGGGGGGGGACACAGATACGCAGTATTTT
15 | TRBJ1-1 | TRBV19 | few | NA | CASSLERRARSEAFF | TGTGCCAGTAGCCTAGAGCGGCGGGCGCGAAGTGAAGCTTTCTTT
15 | TRBJ2-1 | TRBV5-1 | NA | NA | CASSLGPQGLNEQFF | TGCGCCAGCAGCTTGGGGCCCCAAGGTTTAAATGAGCAGTTCTTC
15 | TRBJ2-7 | TRBV7-6 | NA | TRBD1 | CASSARTGDSYEQYF | TGTGCCAGCAGCGCGAGGACAGGAGACTCCTACGAGCAGTACTTC
12 | TRBJ2-2 | TRBV6-4 | NA | NA | CASSEGAGELFF | TGTGCCAGCAGTGAGGGGGCCGGGGAGCTGTTTTTT
18 | TRBJ2-6 | TRBV21-1 | few | NA | CASSKWWTAPSGANVLTF | TGTGCCAGCAGCAAATGGTGGACAGCCCCGTCTGGGGCCAACGTCCTGACTTTC